This TCR beta chain originates from a study of shared clonotypes between healthy human individuals. CDR1 and CDR2 (germline): MGHRA, YSYEKL. The CDR3 length is 15 residues. The germline V and J ends were trimmed by 0 bases and 2 bases, with 11 bases remaining between them. The table came from immunoSEQ multiplex PCR; TCRdb's copy has only in-frame clones and leaves some out. The sample lists hundreds of thousands of clones, about two thirds occurring once. Sequencing used memory CD4+ T cells sorted from blood. Regarding subset: CD45RA-negative fraction. The V call is TRBV4-1, the J call TRBJ2-7, with D unclear. This clonotype was obtained from a young woman in good health. The CDR3 region has the DNA TGCGCCAGCAGCCAAGACGCCAGCCGAGCCTACGAGCAGTACTTC. It yields the protein CASSQDASRAYEQYF.